The 21 T cell receptor beta chains reported below all come from one sample, sequenced in a study of T cell repertoires in cytomegalovirus infection. These TCRs' antigens remain unknown. In TCRdb, the reads were re-called with MiXCR into one record per CDR3 protein. The sample comprises some 560,000 distinct CDR3 sequences, under 45% of which are singletons, and about 48% rests with the top ten. Sequencing was performed on cultured PBMCs, taken from culture after CMV antigen stimulation. Source of these receptors: a human donor in good health (CMV status not recorded). Some clones in this sample may be carry-over from other donors' samples.

This chain links TRBV12-3 or TRBV12-4 with TRBJ1-1, with D tentatively TRBD1 (6 bases). The CDR3 extends over 13 amino acids. V was trimmed by 7 bases and J by 6 bases, leaving 15 bases between them. The CDR3 nucleotides read TGTGCCAGCAATACCCAAGGGACACCTGAAGCTTTCTTT. Its protein is CASNTQGTPEAFF.

V usage is TRBV11-2 and J usage is TRBJ2-1, with unresolved D. CDR3 length: 12 amino acids. The V end was cut by 5 bases, the J end by 4 bases, with 6 bases between. Germline V gene data show CDR1 as SGHAT and CDR2 as FQNNGV. CDR3: CASSTQYNEQFF. CDR3 coding DNA: TGTGCCAGCAGCACTCAGTACAATGAGCAGTTCTTC.

This clonotype was observed a handful of times. The rearrangement joins TRBV6-2 or TRBV6-3 to TRBJ2-7; D is ambiguous. The length of the CDR3 is 14 residues. Germline V CDR1 and CDR2: MNHEY, SVGEGT. V was clipped by 6 bases and J by 3 bases, with 15 bases between them. CDR3 residues: CASRLSEMDYEQYF. The CDR3 bases are TGTGCCAGCAGACTGAGCGAAATGGACTACGAGCAGTACTTC.

This clonotype was found a few times. This sequence joins TRBV6-5 and TRBJ2-5, with 10 bases matching TRBD1. The CDR3 runs 18 residues. The junction had 15 bases not matched to a gene; V was cut back by 5 bases and J by 3 bases. The germline V gene encodes CDR1 MNHEY and CDR2 SVGAGI. The CDR3 loop reads CASSQHAAGTGAKETQYF. In nucleotides, the CDR3 is TGTGCCAGCAGTCAACATGCCGCCGGGACAGGGGCGAAAGAGACCCAGTACTTC.

The gene calls are TRBV4-1 and TRBJ2-1; 8 nucleotides match TRBD2. The trim removed 1 base at V and 0 bases at J, leaving 5 bases unmatched. The CDR3 spans 17 residues. Germline values: CDR1 MGHRA, CDR2 YSYEKL. CDR3: CASSQAGRGGSYNEQFF. In nucleotides, the CDR3 is TGCGCCAGCAGCCAAGCGGGTCGGGGGGGCTCCTACAATGAGCAGTTCTTC.

The genes are TRBV12-3 or TRBV12-4 and TRBJ1-5; D perhaps matches TRBD1 (6 bases). Trimming cost V 3 bases and J 2 bases, with 29 bases left between them. CDR3 length equals 21 residues. The CDR3 is CASSFRPKDLGWGRGNQPQHF. CDR3 nucleotide sequence: TGTGCCAGCAGTTTTAGGCCGAAAGATCTGGGGTGGGGGCGAGGCAATCAGCCCCAGCATTTT.

The chain is built from TRBV7-2 and TRBJ1-4, with TRBD1 identical over 10 bases. The CDR3 has 14 residues. The germline CDR1 and CDR2 sequences are SGHTA and FQGNSA. V was clipped by 5 bases and J by 8 bases; unmatched bases: 5. The CDR3 sequence is CASSRDRGGEKLFF. The DNA of the CDR3 is TGTGCCAGCAGCCGGGACAGGGGAGGAGAAAAACTGTTTTTT.

DNA of the CDR3: TGCGCCAGCAGCCAAGGAAGGCTAGTGGTCTCCACCGGGGAGCTGTTTTTT. This encodes CASSQGRLVVSTGELFF. This chain uses TRBV4-1 with TRBJ2-2; no definite D call. This CDR3 contains 17 residues. V lost 1 base, J lost 4 bases, and 16 bases lay in between. Germline values: CDR1 MGHRA, CDR2 YSYEKL.

The rearrangement joins TRBV19 to TRBJ2-7; 8 bases agree with TRBD2. The CDR3 sequence is 14 residues long. V lost 5 bases and J lost 4; bases outside the gene matches: 7. The germline V gene has CDR1 LNHDA and CDR2 SQIVND (reference sequence). CDR3 region: CASSPGASGYEQYF. Here the CDR3 DNA reads TGTGCCAGTAGTCCAGGGGCTAGCGGGTACGAGCAGTACTTC. The variable domain in full, completed from reference TRBV19 and TRBJ2-7, reads DGGITQSPKYLFRKEGQNVTLSCEQNLNHDAMYWYRQDPGQGLRLIYYSQIVNDFQKGDIAEGYSVSREKKESFPLTVTSAQKNPTAFYLCASSPGASGYEQYFGPGTRLTVT.

The gene calls are TRBV20-1 and TRBJ2-2; D might be TRBD1 (7 bases). The germline gives CDR1 DFQATT, CDR2 SNEGSKA (reference sequence). The CDR3 consists of 12 residues. Trimming took off 6 bases at V and 3 bases at J, with 8 bases between the two ends. The CDR3 DNA sequence: TGCAGTGCCAGGGGGGACACCGGGGAGCTGTTTTTT. This codes for CSARGDTGELFF.

This clonotype came up a few times. The chain joins TRBV7-2 to TRBJ1-4; no clear D gene. Trimming removed 1 base at V and 3 bases at J, with 6 bases between. The CDR3 has 14 amino acids. The germline CDR1 and CDR2 sequences are SGHTA and FQGNSA. The chain's CDR3 is CASSLGSANEKLFF. The DNA for the CDR3 is TGTGCCAGCAGCTTAGGGAGTGCTAATGAAAAACTGTTTTTT.

This clonotype was observed a handful of times. This chain joins TRBV7-2 and TRBJ2-7; no definite D call. The V end was cut by 2 bases, the J end by 1 base, with 9 bases between. Germline V gives CDR1 SGHTA, CDR2 FQGNSA. The CDR3 contains 14 residues. The CDR3, as DNA: TGTGCCAGCAGCTTAACGCTCAGTTCCTACGAGCAGTACTTC. Translating it yields CASSLTLSSYEQYF.

Notes on this clonotype: The junction differs from germline at one of its ends, possibly a read error. V is TRBV4-1 and J is TRBJ1-5; 7 nucleotides match TRBD1. CDR1 is MGHRA, CDR2 YSYEKL, per germline. CDR3 length equals 17 residues. For the CDR3, the DNA is TGTGCCAGCAGCCAAGAAGCGGGGACAGTTAGCAATCAGCCCCAGCATTTT. Translation: CASSQEAGTVSNQPQHF.

This clonotype has at least ten counts. The chain combines TRBV7-2 with TRBJ2-7; 9 bases are a match to TRBD1. CDR1 and CDR2 (germline): SGHTA, FQGNSA. Unmatched junction bases numbered 7, after V lost 4 bases and J lost 6 bases. The CDR3 sequence is 14 residues long. The CDR3 reads CASSSRQGVGEQYF. CDR3 nucleotides: TGTGCCAGCAGCTCCCGACAGGGGGTAGGCGAGCAGTACTTC.

The CDR3 protein is CASSLSGLGNEQFF. The CDR3 DNA reads as TGTGCCAGCAGCTTATCCGGGTTGGGCAATGAGCAGTTCTTC. The rearrangement uses TRBV7-2 and TRBJ2-1; no clear D. Germline-derived CDR1 and CDR2 are SGHTA and FQGNSA. With 2 bases removed from V and 6 bases from J, the gap between germline ends came to 11 bases. The CDR3 has 14 amino acids. The entire variable domain, with the rest obtained from reference TRBV7-2 and TRBJ2-1, is as follows: GAGVSQSPSNKVTEKGKDVELRCDPISGHTALYWYRQSLGQGLEFLIYFQGNSAPDKSGLPSDRFSAERTGGSVSTLTIQRTQQEDSAVYLCASSLSGLGNEQFFGPGTRLTVL.

The sample holds many counts of this clonotype. This chain links TRBV12-5 with TRBJ2-7; maybe TRBD2 (5 bases). The germline gives CDR1 LGHNT, CDR2 FRNRAP. Between the trimmed V and J ends, which lost 5 bases and 3 bases, there was a span of 5 bases. The CDR3 is made up of 11 amino acids. This CDR3 is CASGRDYEQYF. In DNA, the CDR3 is TGTGCTAGTGGTCGGGACTACGAGCAGTACTTC.

The chain joins TRBV6-2 or TRBV6-3 to TRBJ1-1; D unresolved. The CDR3 runs 11 residues. Germline V gene data show CDR1 as MNHEY and CDR2 as SVGEGT. V lost 8 bases, J lost 1 base, and 5 bases lay in between. The CDR3 sequence is CASHENTEAFF. CDR3 nucleotides: TGTGCCAGCCACGAGAACACTGAAGCTTTCTTT.

The chain recombines TRBV7-6 with TRBJ2-7; 12 positions agree with TRBD2. The CDR3 is 18 residues long. Germline V lookup: CDR1 SGHVS, CDR2 FNYEAQ. J gave up 2 bases and V 5 bases, and 13 bases lay outside the gene matches. CDR3 amino acids: CASSMTSGGAPAPYEQYF. The CDR3 DNA reads TGTGCCAGCAGCATGACTAGCGGGGGAGCACCTGCCCCCTACGAGCAGTACTTC.

The rearrangement joins TRBV7-2 to TRBJ1-1, with TRBD1 as a possible D gene (6 bases). This CDR3 has 14 amino acids. Germline assignment: CDR1 SGHTA and CDR2 FQGNSA. Trimming shortened V by 2 bases and J by 4 bases, and 11 bases separated the two germline ends. As DNA, the CDR3 is TGTGCCAGCAGCTTAATCGGACAGTTCACTGAAGCTTTCTTT. Its protein product is CASSLIGQFTEAFF.

This chain uses TRBV20-1 with TRBJ2-7; D gene uncertain. Germline CDR1 DFQATT, CDR2 SNEGSKA (reference sequence). The CDR3 totals 13 residues. Trimming took off 5 bases at V and 0 bases at J, with 11 bases between the two ends. Here the CDR3 DNA reads TGCAGTGCTGGGGAAGCCGCCTCCTACGAGCAGTACTTC. Its translation is CSAGEAASYEQYF.

This clonotype turned up a few times. This chain joins TRBV7-2 and TRBJ2-5, with a weak D call TRBD2 (5 bases). Per the germline V gene, CDR1 is SGHTA and CDR2 is FQGNSA. Trimming left V 1 base short and J 1 base short, with 10 bases between. The CDR3 totals 15 residues. The CDR3 protein is CASSLDGGPQETQYF. CDR3 nucleotide sequence: TGTGCCAGCAGCTTAGACGGAGGCCCCCAAGAGACCCAGTACTTC.